This T cell receptor (beta chain) was retrieved from a study of blood T cell repertoires in COVID-19. At the level of the study: The United States, Italy and Spain were the sources of the acute and convalescent COVID-19 samples.

The method was immunoSEQ multiplex PCR; TCRdb's version includes in-frame clones alone and lacks a portion of them. The table has 100,000 to 150,000 clones, about 80% seen once. Germline assignment: CDR1 SGHTA and CDR2 FQGNSA. This CDR3 contains 18 residues. V lost 0 bases to trimming and J lost 3 bases, with 18 bases between them. The V gene is TRBV7-2, the J gene TRBJ1-5; no clear D gene. The TCR comes from a woman between 45 and 60 years old with acute or convalescent COVID-19. Sequenced sample: peripheral blood. CDR3 amino acids: CASSLAPGSQVSNQPQHF. For the CDR3, the DNA is TGTGCCAGCAGCTTAGCGCCGGGGAGCCAAGTTTCCAATCAGCCCCAGCATTTT.